The 10 T cell receptor beta chains presented below share a single source sample, sequenced in a study of molecular identifiers for immune sequencing clone quantification. TCRdb fed the PCR reads into MiXCR, producing one record per CDR3 protein. The data hold about 68,000 distinct CDR3 sequences, with about a sixth observed a single time. Input material: naive CD8+ T cells from blood, with Jurkat cell RNA spiked in. Subset: FACS-sorted CD8+CD4-CCR7+CD45RA+ naive T cells. The receptors were gathered from a human donor in good health. Some libraries in this study had Jurkat cell RNA spiked in.

This clonotype was observed once. A much larger clone lies one base from this, so it may be a read error. V usage is TRBV7-8 and J usage is TRBJ1-1; D not certain. Trimming left V 3 bases short and J 4 bases short, with 15 bases between. The CDR3 has 15 residues. Germline values: CDR1 SGHVS, CDR2 FQNEAQ. This CDR3 reads CASSFSRSWSTEAFF. DNA for the CDR3: TGTGCCAGCAGCTTTTCGCGCAGTTGGAGCACTGAAGCTTTCTTT.

Remarks on this clonotype: A much larger clone lies one base from this, so it may be a read error. This rearrangement joins TRBV7-3 to TRBJ1-6; D is uncertain. The CDR3 has 14 residues. Germline V gene data show CDR1 as SGHTA and CDR2 as FQGTGA. Deletions cut 6 bases from V and 10 bases from J, with 16 bases between. This CDR3 is CASSTGETDSPLHF. CDR3 nucleotides: TGTGCCAGCAGTACGGGCGAAACTGACTCACCCCTCCACTTT.

Only a few counts were recorded for this clonotype. The chain is built from TRBV5-6 and TRBJ1-1, with D tentatively TRBD1 (5 bases). The CDR3 totals 14 residues. Trimming took 4 bases from V and 11 from J, leaving 21 bases between them. Germline V lookup: CDR1 SGHDT, CDR2 YYEEEE. CDR3 bases: TGTGCCAGCAGCACCGGGACTCCTAGTCCCCCCGCTTTCTTT. Translation: CASSTGTPSPPAFF.

This clonotype has at least ten counts. The rearrangement links TRBV11-2 to TRBJ2-7; D could derive from TRBD1 or TRBD2 (5 bases each). The length of the CDR3 is 15 residues. Germline values: CDR1 SGHAT, CDR2 FQNNGV. Between the trimmed V and J ends, which lost 3 bases and 2 bases, there was a span of 14 bases. CDR3 loop: CASSLFRDGPYEQYF. As DNA, the CDR3 is TGTGCCAGCAGCTTGTTTCGGGACGGACCCTACGAGCAGTACTTC.

This clonotype was found many times. The chain links TRBV25-1 to TRBJ2-2; 7 bases line up with TRBD1. The trim removed 8 bases at V and 5 bases at J, leaving 5 bases unmatched. CDR1 is MGHDK, CDR2 SYGVNS, per germline. This CDR3 contains 13 residues. The CDR3 sequence is CASEGAFTGELFF. The CDR3, as DNA: TGTGCCAGCGAGGGGGCATTTACCGGGGAGCTGTTTTTT.

Ten or more counts support this clonotype. The genes are TRBV27 and TRBJ1-1, with a weak D call TRBD1 (6 bases). Trimming removed 5 bases at V and 4 bases at J, with 14 bases between. The CDR3 covers 14 residues. Germline CDR1 is MNHEY and CDR2 is SMNVEV (reference sequence). In nucleotides, the CDR3 is TGTGCCAGCAGTCCCCAGGGGCCGGGCACTGAAGCTTTCTTT. This codes for CASSPQGPGTEAFF.

To note about this clonotype: This CDR3 is missing its conserved last phenylalanine or tryptophan, likely due to a read error. This chain joins TRBV7-9 and TRBJ1-2; D remains unclear. Trimming shortened V by 1 base and J by 8 bases, and 5 bases separated the two germline ends. Germline loops: CDR1 SEHNR, CDR2 FQNEAQ (reference sequence). This CDR3 comprises 11 residues. Here the CDR3 DNA reads TGTGCCAGCAGCTTAGGAGGAGGCTACACCTCC. This sequence encodes CASSLGGGYTS.

In regard to this clonotype: This may arise from a read error, as a much more abundant clone is one base away. This chain uses TRBV5-4 with TRBJ2-7; maybe TRBD2 (5 bases). The CDR3 runs 14 residues. Germline CDR1 and CDR2: SGHNT and YYREEE (reference sequence). The CDR3 coding sequence is TGTGTCAGCAGCGAAGAGGGTAGCTCCTACGAGCAGTACTTC. Its translation is CVSSEEGSSYEQYF.

This clonotype was detected a few times. A much larger clone differs by one base, so this may be a read error. V usage is TRBV6-2 or TRBV6-3 and J usage is TRBJ2-2; maybe TRBD2 (5 bases). The CDR3 contains 14 residues. Looked up from germline, CDR1 is MNHEY and CDR2 is SVGEGT. The DNA of the CDR3 is TGTGCCAGCAGTTCCATATCTAGCATCGGGGAGCTGCTTTTT. Amino acids: CASSSISSIGELLF.

This clonotype was counted at least ten times. This chain joins TRBV20-1 and TRBJ2-1; TRBD2 is a possible D gene (6 bases). The germline CDR1 and CDR2 sequences are DFQATT and SNEGSKA (reference sequence). This CDR3 contains 12 residues. The V and J ends lost 6 bases and 5 bases respectively, with 11 bases between them. The CDR3 here is CSAADYDNEQFF. The DNA of the CDR3 is TGCAGTGCCGCGGACTACGACAATGAGCAGTTCTTC.